One T cell receptor beta chain is described in this entry. The specificity of this receptor is unknown. No base quality values were provided; no much bigger clone lies one nucleotide off. Germline trimming amounts to 5 bases on V and 4 bases on J, with 1 as the count of junction bases outside the gene matches. CDR1 and CDR2, looked up from the germline V gene, are SGHDT and YYEEEE. The CDR3, from cysteine to phenylalanine, totals 12 residues. Just the 36-base CDR3 DNA is kept, in frame starting at base 1. TCR CDR3 regions were amplified from genomic DNA by multiplex PCR using the deep immunoSEQ assay. Extracted genomic DNA from each cell subset was distributed evenly across all wells of several immunoSEQ 96-well plates, and each plate was treated as a replicate. Each replicate PCR for sorted subsets received around 210 ng genomic DNA, equal to about 30,000 T cell genomes. Purified libraries were quantified with a Qubit 3.0 fluorometer, sized on a Bioanalyzer 2100, and re-quantified with the KAPA Library Quantification kit. A separate single-read 150-cycle Illumina NextSeq 550 flow cell was used to sequence each immunoSEQ 96-well plate. As for how the authors treated the data: Because the immunoSEQ output included only junctional sequences and no quality scores, the filtering could not be the same as the filtering used for full-length reads. To assign V/J genes and CDR3, sequences were annotated against IMGT germline references using PyIR, a Python wrapper for IgBLAST v1.9. Reads were filtered out if the reads had weak V/J assignments (E-value above 1e-6), no CDR3, stop codons, out-of-frame junctions, or ambiguous translated residues. A V3J clonotype was defined by an identical inferred V gene, J gene, and CDR3 amino acid sequence. To compute the percentage overlap between repertoires, the number of shared unique clonotypes was divided by the size of the smaller repertoire. Richness of each repertoire was evaluated using RTK rarefaction, the Chao1 estimator, and Recon v2.1 estimates of unobserved clonotypes. Generation probabilities for all TCRbeta clonotypes obtained by the gDNA method from a handful of donors were computed using OLGA. Entries here come from immuneACCESS through TCRdb and include only in-frame sequences with V and J called. Some clones fail to appear in such tables; in the studies checked, an unresolved V gene covers under half of the shortfall, and the cause of the remainder is unknown. D and trimming come from the DNA, and the V and J calls and clone size come from that table. The sample table shows about 610,000 clones, and approximately 96% are seen once. About 0.12% of the sample is in the top ten clones.

The sample belongs to a study of shared clonotypes between healthy human individuals (dated by TCRdb to 2020 to 2022). Study-level background: The cohort included a few men and a couple of women between 18 and 49 years of age. Blood TCR repertoires of a handful of healthy adults were deeply sequenced to estimate repertoire size and the extent of clonotype sharing between individuals. Between about 0.9 and 8.9 billion PBMCs per donor were obtained by leukapheresis. For each donor, CD4 naive and CD4 memory were each run on three plates, CD8 naive on two plates, and CD8 memory on one plate. Libraries were prepared and TCR repertoires were sequenced by different laboratories using diverse techniques, in order to increase sequencing depth and limit assay-specific biases. Here is what the overall study found, with its caveats: Sampling was restricted to blood, and TCR repertoires in tissue are likely to differ from TCR repertoires in blood. Pairwise subsampling led to the expectation that sequencing depth would affect the degree of clonotype sharing among donors. Compared with non-shared clonotypes, clonotypes shared by all four sorted-subset donors had higher generation probabilities. Larger estimated clonotype richness was generally found for naive subsets than for memory subsets. Even with the large sequencing depth, rarefaction of the sorted-subset datasets indicated that sequencing was incomplete. Because the study included only a small number of donors, the genetic and exposure-history diversity represented was limited. Across several donors, approximately 4.6% of naive CD4, around 3.5% of naive CD8, under 2.5% of memory CD4, and about 0.44% of memory CD8 clonotypes were shared.

For the CD8 naive samples, CD45RO-negative cells were positively selected for CCR7, yielding a CD45RA+CCR7+ population from which TemRA cells were excluded. The donors were healthy, HIV-negative adults with no recently reported acute infections or vaccinations. All donors were Caucasian adults living in Nashville, Tennessee, USA. After blood collection by leukapheresis, PBMCs were isolated using Ficoll-Histopaque density gradient centrifugation and then cryopreserved in the vapor phase of liquid nitrogen. Purity and quantity of every magnetically sorted T cell population were checked by analytical flow cytometry. Genomic DNA was isolated from every sorted fraction and measured by UV absorbance on a Nanodrop 2000c.

The sequence came from a woman aged 30 to 39 in good health. Sequencing was performed on naive CD8+ T cells sorted from blood. The sample's cell subset or site label is to be understood as: CD45RA+CCR7+. The chain uses TRBV5-6 and TRBJ2-7, with 9 bases aligning to TRBD1. This receptor has the CDR3 CASRGQGYEQYF. Read as DNA, the sequence is TGTGCCAGCAGGGGACAGGGTTACGAGCAGTACTTC.